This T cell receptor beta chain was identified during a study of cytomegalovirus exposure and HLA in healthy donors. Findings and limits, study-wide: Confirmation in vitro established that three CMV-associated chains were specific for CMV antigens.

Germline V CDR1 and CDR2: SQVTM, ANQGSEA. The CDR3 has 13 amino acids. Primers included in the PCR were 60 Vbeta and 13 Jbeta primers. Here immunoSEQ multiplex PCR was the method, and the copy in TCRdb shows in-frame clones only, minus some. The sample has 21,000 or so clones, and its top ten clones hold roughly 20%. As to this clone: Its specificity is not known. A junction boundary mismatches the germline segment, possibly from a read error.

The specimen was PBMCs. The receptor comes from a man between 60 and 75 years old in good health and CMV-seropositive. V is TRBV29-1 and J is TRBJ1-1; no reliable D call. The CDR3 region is CSVKDHRGTEDFF. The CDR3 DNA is TGCAGCGTAAAAGATCACCGGGGTACTGAAGATTTCTTT. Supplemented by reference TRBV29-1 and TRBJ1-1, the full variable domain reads SAVISQKPSRDICQRGTSLTIQCQVDSQVTMMFWYRQQPGQSLTLIATANQGSEATYESGFVIDKFPISRPNLTFSTLTVSNMSPEDSSIYLCSVKDHRGTEDFFGQGTRLTVV.